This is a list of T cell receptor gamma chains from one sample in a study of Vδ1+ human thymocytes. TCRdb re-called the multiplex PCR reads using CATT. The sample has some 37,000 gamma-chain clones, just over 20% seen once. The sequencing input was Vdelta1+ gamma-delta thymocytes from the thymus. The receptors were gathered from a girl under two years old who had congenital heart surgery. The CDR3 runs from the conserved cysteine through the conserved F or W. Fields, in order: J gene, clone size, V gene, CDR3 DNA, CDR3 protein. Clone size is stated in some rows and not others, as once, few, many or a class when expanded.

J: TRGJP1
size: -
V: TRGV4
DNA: TGTGCCACCTGGGACGGTTATACCACTGGTTGGTTCAAGATATTT
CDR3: CATWDGYTTGWFKIF

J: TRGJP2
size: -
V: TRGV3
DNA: TGTGCCACCTGGGACAGGCATTTAGGTAGTGATTGGATCAAGACGTTT
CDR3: CATWDRHLGSDWIKTF

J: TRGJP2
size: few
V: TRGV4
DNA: TGTGCCACCTGGGGATGTGATTGGATCAAGACGTTT
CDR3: CATWGCDWIKTF

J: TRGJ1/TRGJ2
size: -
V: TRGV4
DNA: TGTGCCACCTGGGATGCCGATTATTATAAGAAACTCTTT
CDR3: CATWDADYYKKLF

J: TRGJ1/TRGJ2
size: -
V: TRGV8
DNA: TGTGCCACCTGGGATAGATTATATTATAAGAAACTCTTT
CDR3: CATWDRLYYKKLF

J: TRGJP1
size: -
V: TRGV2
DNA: TGTGCCACCTGGGACGGGCCAAGTACCACTGGTTGGTTCAAGATATTT
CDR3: CATWDGPSTTGWFKIF

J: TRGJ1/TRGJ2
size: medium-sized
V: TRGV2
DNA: TGTGCCACCTGGGACGGAGATAAGAAACTCTTT
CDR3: CATWDGDKKLF

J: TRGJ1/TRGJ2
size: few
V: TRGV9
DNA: TGTGCCTTGTGGGAGCCAGACAAGAAACTCTTT
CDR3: CALWEPDKKLF

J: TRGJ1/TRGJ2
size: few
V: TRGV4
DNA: TGTGCCACCTGGCAAGGACATAAGAAACTCTTT
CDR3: CATWQGHKKLF

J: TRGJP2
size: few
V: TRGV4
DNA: TGTGCCACCTGGGATTTGAGTGATTGGATCAAGACGTTT
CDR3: CATWDLSDWIKTF

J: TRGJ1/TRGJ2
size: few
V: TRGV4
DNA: TGTGCCACCTGGGATGGGCCCCGTTATAAGAAACTCTTT
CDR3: CATWDGPRYKKLF

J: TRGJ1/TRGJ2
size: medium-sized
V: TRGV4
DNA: TGTGCCACCTGGACTTATTATAAGAAACTCTTT
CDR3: CATWTYYKKLF

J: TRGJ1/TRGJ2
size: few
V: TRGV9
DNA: TGTGCCTTGTGGGGGGATAAGAAACTCTTT
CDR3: CALWGDKKLF

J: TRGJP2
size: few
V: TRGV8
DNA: TGTGCCACCTGGGATACTAGTAGTGATTGGATCAAGACGTTT
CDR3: CATWDTSSDWIKTF

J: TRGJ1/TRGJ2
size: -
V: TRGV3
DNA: TGTGCCACCTGGGGCCCTTCGAGTTATAAGAAACTCTTT
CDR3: CATWGPSSYKKLF

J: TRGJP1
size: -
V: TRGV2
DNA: TGTGCCACCTGGGACAGGCCGGCTTATACCACTGGTTGGTTCAAGATATTT
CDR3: CATWDRPAYTTGWFKIF

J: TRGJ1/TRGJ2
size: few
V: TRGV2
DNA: TGTGCCACCTGGGACGGGCAGAGGAAACTCTTT
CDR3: CATWDGQRKLF

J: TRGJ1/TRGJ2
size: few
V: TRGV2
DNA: TGTGCCACCTGGGACGACGTCAAGAAACTCTTT
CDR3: CATWDDVKKLF

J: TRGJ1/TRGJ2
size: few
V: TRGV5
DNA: TGTGCCGCCTGGGACAGGCCGCGTTATAAGAAACTCTTT
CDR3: CAAWDRPRYKKLF

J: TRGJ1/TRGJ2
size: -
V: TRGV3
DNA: TGTGCCACCTGGGACAGGCCCCCTTGGTGGGGCTATAAGAAACTCTTT
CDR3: CATWDRPPWWGYKKLF

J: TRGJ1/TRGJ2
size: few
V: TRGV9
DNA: TGTGCCTTGTGGGAGTTCGCCAAGAAACTCTTT
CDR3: CALWEFAKKLF

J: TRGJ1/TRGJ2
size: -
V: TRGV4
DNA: TGTGCCACCTGGGATGGTGTGAAACTCTTT
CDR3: CATWDGVKLF

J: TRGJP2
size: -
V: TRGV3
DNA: TGTGCCACCTGGGACAGGCAGCAAGGCCCCCCCAACTCTGGTAGTGATTGGATCAAGACGTTT
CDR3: CATWDRQQGPPNSGSDWIKTF